The 25 T cell receptor beta chains listed next were all sequenced from one sample in a study of human T cells and chemical hapten exposure. In TCRdb, the RACE reads were re-called with MiXCR into one record per CDR3 protein. This repertoire shows about 290,000 distinct CDR3 sequences, 7.5% to 8% found once; its top ten account for 1.2%. Noted time point: pre-sensitization, week 0. Treatment here: therapeutic diphenylcyclopropenone sensitization with weekly scalp DPC. Specimen: whole blood, collected in connection with sensitization to the hapten diphenylcyclopropenone (DPC). The receptor set was obtained from a man younger than 30 with alopecia areata. Some clones in this sample may be carry-over from other donors' samples.

The chain has TRBV6-2 or TRBV6-3 and TRBJ2-7; 13 bases fit TRBD2. Germline values: CDR1 MNHEY, CDR2 SVGEGT. Trimming at V came to 5 bases and at J to 1 base, leaving 5 bases not matched to a gene. The CDR3 runs to 16 residues. The CDR3 loop is CASSGRTSGGSYEQYV. The CDR3 DNA reads TGTGCCAGCAGTGGGAGGACTAGCGGGGGATCCTACGAGCAGTACGTC.

The chain couples TRBV28 to TRBJ2-2; 8 bases match TRBD1. V dropped 2 bases and J dropped 0; count of bases not matched to a gene: 8. Per the germline V gene, CDR1 is MDHEN and CDR2 is SYDVKM. The CDR3 runs to 18 residues. CDR3 nucleotides: TGTGCCAGCAGTTTACGGACAGGGAAACTTCCGAACACCGGGGAGCTGTTTTTT. Translating gives CASSLRTGKLPNTGELFF.

The genes are TRBV9 and TRBJ1-5; possibly TRBD1 for D (6 bases). This CDR3 is 14 amino acids long. CDR1 is SGDLS and CDR2 is YYNGEE in the germline V gene. V shed 4 bases and J shed 11 bases, with 19 bases lying between them. CDR3 in DNA: TGTGCCAGCAGCCCCTCTACAGGGACGGCAGCCCAGCATTTT. It specifies CASSPSTGTAAQHF.

The chain uses TRBV11-2 and TRBJ2-3; D unresolved. Trimming removed 1 base from V and 4 bases from J, with 6 bases in between. The CDR3 covers 13 residues. Germline V lookup: CDR1 SGHAT, CDR2 FQNNGV. In nucleotides, the CDR3 is TGTGCCAGCAGCTTAGTCCTAGCAGATACGCAGTATTTT. Translated: CASSLVLADTQYF.

This clonotype was seen a handful of times. The chain has TRBV6-2 or TRBV6-3 and TRBJ1-5, with D maybe TRBD1 (5 bases). This CDR3 spans 15 amino acids. The germline gives CDR1 MNHEY, CDR2 SVGEGT. V shed 6 bases and J shed 1 base, with 13 bases lying between them. The CDR3 DNA reads as TGTGCCAGCAGCGGGGACCAGGCGAGCAATCAGCCCCAGCATTTT. Protein: CASSGDQASNQPQHF.

The chain has TRBV4-1 and TRBJ2-2, with 8 positions matching TRBD1. CDR3 length: 15 amino acids. The V gene's germline CDR1 is MGHRA and CDR2 YSYEKL. Trimming took 3 bases from V and 5 from J; bases not matched to a gene: 5. The CDR3 DNA sequence: TGCGCCAGCAGCCACCGGACAGGGACTACCGGGGAGCTGTTTTTT. It codes for CASSHRTGTTGELFF.

The chain recombines TRBV11-2 with TRBJ1-2, with TRBD1 matching over 7 bases. This CDR3 has 16 amino acids. Germline V gives CDR1 SGHAT, CDR2 FQNNGV. V shed 0 bases, J shed 5 bases, and the junction held 9 bases outside the gene matches. The CDR3: CASSLDFDRELYGYTF. The DNA of the CDR3 is TGTGCCAGCAGCTTAGACTTTGACAGGGAGCTGTATGGCTACACCTTC.

This clonotype showed up just a few times. The chain joins TRBV20-1 to TRBJ1-4, with D tentatively TRBD1 (5 bases). Trimming removed 5 bases from V and 6 bases from J, with 13 bases in between. The CDR3 spans 13 residues. Germline lookup yields CDR1 DFQATT and CDR2 SNEGSKA (reference sequence). The CDR3 region is CSARQGLDEKLFF. CDR3 nucleotides: TGCAGTGCTCGTCAGGGCTTGGATGAAAAACTGTTTTTT.

The V gene is TRBV20-1, the J gene TRBJ1-2; 8 bases agree with TRBD1. This CDR3 is 13 amino acids long. Per germline, CDR1 DFQATT and CDR2 SNEGSKA (reference sequence). V was clipped by 3 bases and J by 4 bases; unmatched bases: 4. The DNA of the CDR3 is TGCAGTGCTAGGGACAGGGAAGGCTATGGCTACACCTTC. Translation: CSARDREGYGYTF.

Only a few counts were recorded for this clonotype. This chain uses TRBV7-2 with TRBJ2-3, with 8 bases aligning to TRBD1. Germline V CDR1 and CDR2: SGHTA, FQGNSA. Trimming took 4 bases from V and 1 from J; bases not matched to a gene: 4. The CDR3 extends over 15 amino acids. For the CDR3, the DNA is TGTGCCAGCAGCTGGGGACAGGAGGGCACAGATACGCAGTATTTT. Its translation: CASSWGQEGTDTQYF.

In this sample, this clonotype turned up a few times. CDR3 residues: CSVVGGLTYETQYF. DNA of the CDR3: TGCAGCGTTGTAGGGGGCCTCACCTACGAGACCCAGTACTTC. This chain connects TRBV29-1 to TRBJ2-5, with 7 bases that match TRBD1. CDR1 SQVTM and CDR2 ANQGSEA come from the germline V gene. V lost 4 bases and J lost 5; bases outside the gene matches: 10. This CDR3 is built from 14 residues.

This clonotype appeared many times. This chain connects TRBV6-1 to TRBJ1-5; no definite D call. This CDR3 contains 14 residues. The V end was cut by 4 bases, the J end by 0 bases, with 7 bases between. Germline V gene sequence: CDR1 MNHNS, CDR2 SASEGT. The DNA of the CDR3 is TGTGCCAGCAGTGCAGGATATAGCAATCAGCCCCAGCATTTT. Translation gives CASSAGYSNQPQHF.

This clonotype was counted many times. The chain links TRBV7-9 to TRBJ2-1; weak D call: TRBD2 (5 bases). Germline CDR1 and CDR2: SEHNR and FQNEAQ (reference sequence). The CDR3 runs to 14 residues. Trimming took off 7 bases at V and 9 bases at J, with 19 bases between the two ends. The CDR3 loop reads CASKTLERWGEQFF. The CDR3, as DNA: TGTGCCAGCAAGACTTTAGAGCGGTGGGGTGAGCAGTTCTTC.

This clonotype was detected a few times. The J gene is TRBJ2-3, the V gene TRBV7-6; 8 nucleotides line up with TRBD2. Germline V lookup: CDR1 SGHVS, CDR2 FNYEAQ. The CDR3 has 17 residues. V dropped 2 bases and J dropped 0; count of bases not matched to a gene: 7. The CDR3 nucleotides read TGTGCCAGCAGCTTAAGTTCTAGCGGGCTGAGCACAGATACGCAGTATTTT. Amino acid sequence: CASSLSSSGLSTDTQYF.

CDR3 residues: CASSYSFLGSQKETQYF. The DNA for the CDR3 is TGTGCCAGCAGTTACTCGTTTTTGGGATCCCAAAAAGAGACCCAGTACTTC. The chain links TRBV6-6 to TRBJ2-5; no clear D. V was pared by 0 bases and J by 3 bases, with 17 bases between. The germline V gene has CDR1 MNHNY and CDR2 SVGAGI (reference sequence). This CDR3 comprises 17 residues.

This clonotype was detected only a few times. The chain combines TRBV10-3 with TRBJ2-3, with D unresolved. The CDR3 is 12 amino acids. V lost 0 bases and J lost 6, with 4 bases in between. Germline assignment: CDR1 ENHRY and CDR2 SYGVKD. DNA of the CDR3: TGTGCCATCAGTGAGTCAGGGGATACGCAGTATTTT. Its translation is CAISESGDTQYF.

The gene calls are TRBV18 and TRBJ2-3, with 8 bases fitting TRBD2. This CDR3 spans 18 amino acids. The J segment lost 3 bases and the V segment lost 1 base, leaving 12 bases of the junction unmatched. Germline CDR1 KGHSH, CDR2 LQKENI. CDR3 in amino acids: CASSPLPFGSGATDTQYF. The CDR3 DNA reads as TGTGCCAGCTCACCACTTCCTTTTGGTAGCGGGGCGACAGATACGCAGTATTTT.

The chain joins TRBV28 to TRBJ1-5, with D uncertain. The V gene's germline CDR1 is MDHEN and CDR2 SYDVKM. V was clipped by 6 bases and J by 0 bases, with 12 bases between them. The CDR3 runs to 15 residues. In nucleotides, the CDR3 is TGTGCCAGCAGCAACGAGAAATATAGCAATCAGCCCCAGCATTTT. It translates to CASSNEKYSNQPQHF.

The chain uses TRBV7-8 and TRBJ2-3, with a possible D match to TRBD1 (5 bases). Germline lookup yields CDR1 SGHVS and CDR2 FQNEAQ. V dropped 6 bases and J dropped 2 bases, with 15 bases sitting between them. The CDR3 is made up of 15 amino acids. CDR3 bases: TGTGCCAGCAGGGGGAACAGGTTTTACACAGATACGCAGTATTTT. Its protein product is CASRGNRFYTDTQYF.

V usage is TRBV7-6 and J usage is TRBJ2-5; D may be TRBD1 or TRBD2 (6 bases each). The V gene lost 6 bases and the J gene lost 7 bases, with 21 bases spanning the gap. CDR1 and CDR2 from the germline V gene are SGHVS and FNYEAQ. The CDR3 runs 15 residues. The chain's CDR3 is CASRTQPGGVGTQYF. The CDR3 nucleotides read TGTGCCAGCAGAACCCAACCCGGGGGCGTGGGGACCCAGTACTTC. Variable domain in full (rest from reference TRBV7-6 and TRBJ2-5): GAGVSQSPRYKVTKRGQDVALRCDPISGHVSLYWYRQALGQGPEFLTYFNYEAQQDKSGLPNDRFSAERPEGSISTLTIQRTEQRDSAMYRCASRTQPGGVGTQYFGPGTRLLVL.

This clonotype showed up many times. This chain links TRBV5-1 with TRBJ2-1; 8 nucleotides match TRBD1. The CDR3 consists of 15 residues. Germline loops: CDR1 SGHRS, CDR2 YFSETQ. Germline trimming cut 1 base from V and 6 bases from J; bases unmatched to any gene: 6. This CDR3 is CASSLTTGGLNEQFF. CDR3 DNA sequence: TGCGCCAGCAGCTTGACTACAGGGGGACTCAATGAGCAGTTCTTC.

The gene calls are TRBV6-2 or TRBV6-3 and TRBJ1-1; perhaps TRBD1 as D (5 bases). This CDR3 has 14 amino acids. CDR1 MNHEY and CDR2 SVGEGT come from the germline V gene. Deletions cut 6 bases from V and 0 bases from J, with 11 bases between. Here the CDR3 reads CASRIREMNTEAFF. The CDR3 nucleotides are TGTGCCAGCAGGATCAGGGAGATGAACACTGAAGCTTTCTTT.

The chain couples TRBV3-1 to TRBJ2-1, with 14 bases fitting TRBD2. The trim removed 1 base at V and 4 bases at J, leaving 9 bases unmatched. CDR1 is LGHDT, CDR2 YNNKEL, per germline (reference sequence). The CDR3 runs 19 residues. CDR3 residues: CASSQVAPGLAGAYNEQFF. The CDR3 DNA follows: TGTGCCAGCAGCCAAGTGGCCCCGGGACTAGCGGGGGCTTACAATGAGCAGTTCTTC.

On this clonotype: The CDR3 does not close with the conserved phenylalanine or tryptophan, likely indicating a read error. The chain recombines TRBV9 with TRBJ2-1, with D perhaps being TRBD1 or TRBD2 (5 bases each). This CDR3 region has 15 residues. V lost 4 bases and J 4 bases, leaving 15 bases between the germline ends. Germline V lookup: CDR1 SGDLS, CDR2 YYNGEE. CDR3 bases: TGTGCCAGCAGCCAGGGTGGGGGTGCGTACAATGAGCAGTTCTCC. Amino acids: CASSQGGGAYNEQFS.

This clonotype showed up many times. The rearrangement links TRBV6-5 to TRBJ1-1; possible D gene TRBD1, 6 bases. Trimming shortened V by 5 bases and J by 0 bases, and 13 bases separated the two germline ends. The germline CDR1 and CDR2 sequences are MNHEY and SVGAGI. This CDR3 comprises 15 residues. The CDR3 sequence is CASSVGQFMNTEAFF. CDR3 DNA: TGTGCCAGCAGTGTAGGACAGTTCATGAACACTGAAGCTTTCTTT.